The rows below give T cell receptor beta chains drawn from one sample of a study of T-cell reconstitution after alpha-beta-depleted transplantation in children. Each CDR3 protein gets one entry after TCRdb re-called the PCR reads with MiXCR. The profile shows around 370,000 distinct CDR3 sequences, around 15% of them singletons. Sequences were derived from PBMCs, mostly from graft donor cells, sampled 360 days after TCRalphabeta/CD19-depleted stem cell transplant. Receptors were obtained from a male patient aged 2-15 years who had a stem cell transplant for acute lymphoblastic leukemia, so the T cells may come from the graft donor. Both conserved end residues are part of each CDR3. Fields, in order: J gene, CDR3 length, D gene, clone size, V gene, CDR3 DNA, CDR3 protein. A D gene is named only where the DNA matches it firmly. The listing skips clone size in some rows; elsewhere it reads once, few, many or a size class.

>TRBJ2-3|13|.|.|TRBV27
TGTGCCAGCAGTTTATTCCGCACAGATACGCAGTATTTT
CASSLFRTDTQYF
>TRBJ1-2|12|TRBD1|.|TRBV29-1
TGCAGCGCTCGGGACAGGGGGTATGGCTACACCTTC
CSARDRGYGYTF
>TRBJ2-2|17|TRBD2|.|TRBV12-3/TRBV12-4
TGTGCCAGCAGTCCTCTAGCGGGAGACGGTGGTACCGGGGAGCTGTTTTTT
CASSPLAGDGGTGELFF
>TRBJ1-6|14|.|.|TRBV28
TGTGCCAGCAGTTTTAACCGCGGACTTTCACCCCTCCACTTT
CASSFNRGLSPLHF
>TRBJ2-1|15|TRBD1|.|TRBV29-1
TGCAGCGTTTTTGGACAGGGACCCTCTTACAATGAGCAGTTCTTC
CSVFGQGPSYNEQFF
>TRBJ2-2|16|TRBD2|few|TRBV3-1
TGTGCCAGCAGCCAAAGGCGAACTTCACTAGCGGGGGAGCTGTTTTTT
CASSQRRTSLAGELFF
>TRBJ2-5|14|.|few|TRBV7-2
TGTGCCAGCAGCTTAGACAGGTTTCAAGAGACCCAGTACTTC
CASSLDRFQETQYF
>TRBJ1-2|13|.|few|TRBV4-1
TGCGCCAGCAGCCAAGATGTCATGGCAGGCTACACCTTC
CASSQDVMAGYTF
>TRBJ1-2|11|.|.|TRBV29-1
TGCAGCGCCGGGTCGATGGATGGCTACACCTTC
CSAGSMDGYTF
>TRBJ2-2|17|.|few|TRBV9
TGTGCCAGCAGGGGGCCAAATCCTAATAAGAACACCGGGGAGCTGTTTTTT
CASRGPNPNKNTGELFF
>TRBJ1-5|13|.|.|TRBV7-9
TGTGCCAGCAGCTCCCCCGGCCATCAGCCCCAGCATTTT
CASSSPGHQPQHF
>TRBJ2-4|20|TRBD2|few|TRBV4-3
TGCGCCAGCAGCCAATGGAGGGGACTAGCCCCGCGGAAGGCCAAAAACATTCAGTACTTC
CASSQWRGLAPRKAKNIQYF
>TRBJ2-1|15|.|once|TRBV12-3/TRBV12-4
TGTGCCAGCAGTCGAAGGGCTATAGTCGGTGGTGAGCAGTTCTTC
CASSRRAIVGGEQFF
>TRBJ1-5|13|.|.|TRBV12-3/TRBV12-4
TGTGCCAGCAGCGACCGGGACACCCGGCCCCAGCATTTT
CASSDRDTRPQHF
>TRBJ2-5|14|TRBD1|.|TRBV5-6
TGTGCCAGCACCGACACAGGGGGCGGTGAGACCCAGTACTTC
CASTDTGGGETQYF
>TRBJ1-3|16|.|.|TRBV4-2
TGTGCCAGCAGCCAAGACGGGCCGCTCTCTGGAAACACCATATATTTT
CASSQDGPLSGNTIYF
>TRBJ2-3|13|.|.|TRBV6-2/TRBV6-3
TGTGCCAGCGGTTGGACAGACACAGATACGCAGTATTTT
CASGWTDTDTQYF
>TRBJ2-1|13|.|many|TRBV18
TGTGCCAGCTCACCACCGCCAGGTAATGAGCAGTTCTTC
CASSPPPGNEQFF
>TRBJ2-7|12|.|.|TRBV29-1
TGCAGCGTTTGGACACCACCCTACGAGCAGTACTTC
CSVWTPPYEQYF
>TRBJ2-5|14|TRBD1|.|TRBV5-1
TGCGCCAGCAGCTTGGTACCGACAGGGGAGACCCAGTACTTC
CASSLVPTGETQYF
>TRBJ2-2|15|.|.|TRBV7-2
TGTGCCAGCAGCCCTAAAGAGGGTGTACGCGGGGAGCTGTTTTTT
CASSPKEGVRGELFF
>TRBJ2-7|15|.|few|TRBV4-1
TGCGCCAGCAGCCGCCACATACAAGAAACCTACGAGCAGTACTTC
CASSRHIQETYEQYF
>TRBJ2-3|13|.|.|TRBV7-9
TGTGCCAGCATAGGACAAGGTCCCTCAATTAAGTATTTT
CASIGQGPSIKYF
>TRBJ2-1|14|.|few|TRBV10-1
TGCGCCAGCAGTGAGTCAGGGCTCACCAATGAGCAGTTCTTC
CASSESGLTNEQFF
>TRBJ2-1|13|.|few|TRBV20-1
TGCAGGGGAAGAGGATCGAGCTACAATGAGCAGTTCTTC
CRGRGSSYNEQFF
>TRBJ1-2|14|.|few|TRBV7-9
TGTGCCAGCAGCTTAGCCCCAGGCGTATATGGCTACACCTTC
CASSLAPGVYGYTF
>TRBJ2-1|15|TRBD2|.|TRBV20-1
TGCAGTGCCCCTGAGCGGGAGCCCTTATACAATGAGCAGTTCTTC
CSAPEREPLYNEQFF
>TRBJ2-5|13|.|many|TRBV7-9
TGTGCCAGCAGCTTTAGTGAGCGAGAGACCCAGTACTTC
CASSFSERETQYF
>TRBJ2-1|16|.|.|TRBV18
TGTGCCAGCTCACCCCCGTTGTGGGCGGACTACAATGAGCAGTTCTTC
CASSPPLWADYNEQFF
>TRBJ2-1|17|TRBD2|few|TRBV6-2/TRBV6-3
TGTGCCAGCAGTTTTGCCCGGACTAGCGGGAATCGCAATGAGCAGTTCTTC
CASSFARTSGNRNEQFF
>TRBJ2-7|12|.|.|TRBV6-1
TGTGCCAGCAGTGCCGCGACAGGCGAGCAGTACTTC
CASSAATGEQYF
>TRBJ2-7|16|.|.|TRBV4-3
TGCGCCAGCAGCCAAGATCCGGGTGACAACACCTACGAGCAGTACTTC
CASSQDPGDNTYEQYF
>TRBJ1-1|14|.|many|TRBV9
TGTGCCAGCAGCGTGACGGGGCAGAACACTGAAGCTTTCTTT
CASSVTGQNTEAFF
>TRBJ2-2|14|.|few|TRBV7-8
TGTGCCAGCAGCTTAGAAGGGGGAATCGGGGAGCTGTTTTTT
CASSLEGGIGELFF
>TRBJ2-3|13|.|many|TRBV6-6
TGTGCCAGCAGTTACCCGCTAGAGGATACGCAGTATTTT
CASSYPLEDTQYF
>TRBJ2-2|17|TRBD2|.|TRBV7-9
TGTGCCAGCAGTTCACCGGGACTAGCGGTTAGCACCGGGGAGCTGTTTTTT
CASSSPGLAVSTGELFF
>TRBJ2-7|14|TRBD2|many|TRBV7-9
TGTGCCAGCAGCTCTAGCGGGAGCTCCTACGAGCAGTACTTC
CASSSSGSSYEQYF
>TRBJ2-3|17|.|.|TRBV28
TGTGCCAGCAGTCCCTTAGACGATACGGGGTTCACAGATACGCAGTATTTT
CASSPLDDTGFTDTQYF
>TRBJ1-4|13|.|.|TRBV29-1
TGCAGCGCCTCCGGGACCGCGAATGAAAAACTGTTTTTT
CSASGTANEKLFF
>TRBJ2-1|14|TRBD2|.|TRBV20-1
TGCAGTGCTACGAGCGGGAGCGGCTACAATGAGCAGTTCTTC
CSATSGSGYNEQFF
>TRBJ2-1|16|.|.|TRBV4-3
TGCGCCAGCAGCCAAGGCCGGGACCACCGAGGGAATGAGCAGTTCTTC
CASSQGRDHRGNEQFF
>TRBJ1-2|16|TRBD1|few|TRBV27
TGTGCCAGCAGTTGGGGGACAGGGCCGCCTAACTATGGCTACACCTTC
CASSWGTGPPNYGYTF